This T cell receptor beta chain was identified in a study of Ad26.COV2.S vaccination and SARS-CoV-2 variants. At the level of the study: Dosing was one shot or two shots 56 days apart.

Assay used: immunoSEQ multiplex PCR; TCRdb lists only in-frame clones, some missing. The sample lists some 410,000 clones; 92% were seen once. Treatment denoted: around 19 received Ad26.COV2.S at low or high dose, single or two shots; roughly five received placebo; per-sample allocation not given. Samples were taken on day 63 after the first vaccine or placebo injection. The TCR was taken from a person aged 18-60 years who received the Ad26.COV2.S COVID-19 vaccine or a placebo. The material was peripheral blood, obtained in a trial of Ad26.COV2.S vaccine versus placebo.

Here the CDR3 DNA reads TGTGCCAGCAGCCCCCTACCCGGGGAAAAATACGAGCAGTACTTC. This sequence encodes CASSPLPGEKYEQYF. J is TRBJ2-7 and V is TRBV7-9; possible D gene TRBD2, 5 bases. Trimming stripped 5 bases from V and 4 bases from J, with 18 bases between. CDR3 length: 15 amino acids. Germline CDR1 SEHNR, CDR2 FQNEAQ (reference sequence). Together with reference TRBV7-9 and TRBJ2-7, the CDR3 gives the full variable domain: DTGVSQNPRHKITKRGQNVTFRCDPISEHNRLYWYRQTLGQGPEFLTYFQNEAQLEKSRLLSDRFSAERPKGSFSTLEIQRTEQGDSAMYLCASSPLPGEKYEQYFGPGTRLTVT.